This T cell receptor beta chain was recovered during a study of blood T cell repertoires in COVID-19. Unmatched junction bases numbered 8, after V lost 7 bases and J lost 6 bases. Germline V lookup: CDR1 SGHAT, CDR2 FQNNGV. This CDR3 region has 15 residues. Profiled with immunoSEQ multiplex PCR; TCRdb holds only in-frame clones, not every one. The repertoire holds over 25,000 clones, with almost 85% as singletons. The chain joins TRBV11-2 to TRBJ2-1; the match to TRBD2 covers 11 bases. This TCR derives from a man aged 55 to 70 with active COVID-19. Sequenced sample: peripheral blood. CDR3 bases: TGTGCCAGCATCCCAGGACTAGCGGGCTCCAATGAGCAGTTCTTC. Protein: CASIPGLAGSNEQFF.